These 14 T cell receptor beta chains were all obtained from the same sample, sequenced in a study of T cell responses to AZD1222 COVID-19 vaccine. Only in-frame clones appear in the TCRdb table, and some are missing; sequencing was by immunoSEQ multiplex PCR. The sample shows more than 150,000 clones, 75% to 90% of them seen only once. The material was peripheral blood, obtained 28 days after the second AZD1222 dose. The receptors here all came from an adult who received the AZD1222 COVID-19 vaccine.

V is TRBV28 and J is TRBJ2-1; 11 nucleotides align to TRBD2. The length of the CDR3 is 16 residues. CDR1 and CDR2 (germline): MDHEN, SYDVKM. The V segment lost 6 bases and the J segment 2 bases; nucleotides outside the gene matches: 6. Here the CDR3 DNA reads TGTGCCAGCAGCCATAGCGGGAGGGGCGCCTACAATGAGCAGTTCTTC. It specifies CASSHSGRGAYNEQFF.

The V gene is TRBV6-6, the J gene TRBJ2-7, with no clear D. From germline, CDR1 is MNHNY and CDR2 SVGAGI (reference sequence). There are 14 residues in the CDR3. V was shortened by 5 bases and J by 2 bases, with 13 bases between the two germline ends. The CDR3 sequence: CASSTSGRTYEQYF. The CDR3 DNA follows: TGTGCCAGCAGTACCAGTGGCAGAACCTACGAGCAGTACTTC.

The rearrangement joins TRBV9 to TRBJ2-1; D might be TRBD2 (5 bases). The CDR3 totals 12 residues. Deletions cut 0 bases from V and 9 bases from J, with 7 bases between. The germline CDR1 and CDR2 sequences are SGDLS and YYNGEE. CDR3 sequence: CASSVAGVEQFF. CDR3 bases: TGTGCCAGCAGCGTAGCCGGGGTTGAGCAGTTCTTC.

The CDR3 reads CASRHLAASGYEQYF. CDR3 sequence (DNA): TGTGCCAGCCGACACCTCGCGGCCAGCGGGTACGAGCAGTACTTC. V gene TRBV6-5 combines with J gene TRBJ2-7; tentatively, D is TRBD2 (6 bases). The V gene lost 8 bases and the J gene lost 4 bases, with 21 bases spanning the gap. Germline lookup yields CDR1 MNHEY and CDR2 SVGAGI. The CDR3 is 15 residues long.

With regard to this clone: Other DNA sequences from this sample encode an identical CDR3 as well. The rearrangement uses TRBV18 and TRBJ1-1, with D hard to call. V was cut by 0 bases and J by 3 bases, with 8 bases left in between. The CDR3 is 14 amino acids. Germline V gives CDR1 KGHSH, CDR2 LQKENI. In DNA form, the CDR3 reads TGTGCCAGCTCACCACCTTGGAGGGACACTGAAGCTTTCTTT. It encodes CASSPPWRDTEAFF. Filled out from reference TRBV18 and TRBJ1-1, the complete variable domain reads NAGVMQNPRHLVRRRGQEARLRCSPMKGHSHVYWYRQLPEEGLKFMVYLQKENIIDESGMPKERFSAEFPKEGPSILRIQQVVRGDSAAYFCASSPPWRDTEAFFGQGTRLTVV.

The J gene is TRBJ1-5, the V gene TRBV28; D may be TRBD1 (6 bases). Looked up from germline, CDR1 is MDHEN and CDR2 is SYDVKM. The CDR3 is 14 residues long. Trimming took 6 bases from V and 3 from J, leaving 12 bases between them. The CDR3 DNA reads TGTGCCAGCAGACAGGGCTCGAACAATCAGCCCCAGCATTTT. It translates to CASRQGSNNQPQHF.

In DNA, the CDR3 is TGTGCCACCAGCGGCTCAGAGCTTAGCTCCTACAATGAGCAGTTCTTC. Its protein is CATSGSELSSYNEQFF. This chain uses TRBV15 with TRBJ2-1, with D hard to call. This CDR3 comprises 16 residues. From germline, CDR1 is LNHNV and CDR2 YYDKDF (reference sequence). V lost 5 bases to trimming and J lost 0 bases, with 14 bases between them.

The CDR3 DNA reads TGTGCCAGCAGCTTAAATTACTATGGCTACACCTTC. Amino acid sequence: CASSLNYYGYTF. This chain joins TRBV7-2 and TRBJ1-2, with D unclear. Germline CDR1 reads SGHTA; CDR2 reads FQGNSA. V lost 2 bases, J lost 3 bases, and 4 bases lay in between. The CDR3 runs to 12 residues.

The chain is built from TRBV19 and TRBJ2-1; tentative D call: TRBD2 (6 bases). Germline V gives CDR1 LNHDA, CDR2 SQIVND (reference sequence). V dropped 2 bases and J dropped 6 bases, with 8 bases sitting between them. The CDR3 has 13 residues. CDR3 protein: CASSIRGGNEQFF. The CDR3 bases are TGTGCCAGTAGTATAAGGGGAGGCAATGAGCAGTTCTTC.

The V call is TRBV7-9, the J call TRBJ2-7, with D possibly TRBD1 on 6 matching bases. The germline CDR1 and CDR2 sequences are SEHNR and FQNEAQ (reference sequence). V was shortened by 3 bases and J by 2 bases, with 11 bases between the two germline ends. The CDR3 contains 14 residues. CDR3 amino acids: CASSFLQGAYEQYF. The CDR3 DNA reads TGTGCCAGCAGCTTTTTACAGGGAGCCTACGAGCAGTACTTC.

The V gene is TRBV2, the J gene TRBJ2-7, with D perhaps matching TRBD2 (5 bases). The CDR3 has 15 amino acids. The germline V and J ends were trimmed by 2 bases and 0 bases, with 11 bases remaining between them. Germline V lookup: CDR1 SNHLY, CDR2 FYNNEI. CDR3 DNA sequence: TGTGCCAGCAGTGAACAGCGGATGAGCTCCTACGAGCAGTACTTC. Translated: CASSEQRMSSYEQYF.

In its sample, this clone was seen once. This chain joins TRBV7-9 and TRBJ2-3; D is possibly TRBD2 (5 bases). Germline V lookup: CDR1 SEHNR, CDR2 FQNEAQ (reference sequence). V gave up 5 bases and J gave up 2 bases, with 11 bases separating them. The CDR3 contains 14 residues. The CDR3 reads CASSRLAFTDTQYF. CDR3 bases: TGTGCCAGCAGCCGTCTAGCTTTCACAGATACGCAGTATTTT.

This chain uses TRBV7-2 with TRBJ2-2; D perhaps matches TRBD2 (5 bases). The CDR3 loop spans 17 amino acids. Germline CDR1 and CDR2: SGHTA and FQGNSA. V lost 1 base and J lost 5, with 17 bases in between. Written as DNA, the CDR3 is TGTGCCAGCAGCTTAGTGACGCGGGCTTCGGCGACCGGGGAGCTGTTTTTT. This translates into CASSLVTRASATGELFF. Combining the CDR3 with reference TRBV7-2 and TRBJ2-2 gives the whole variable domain GAGVSQSPSNKVTEKGKDVELRCDPISGHTALYWYRQSLGQGLEFLIYFQGNSAPDKSGLPSDRFSAERTGGSVSTLTIQRTQQEDSAVYLCASSLVTRASATGELFFGEGSRLTVL.

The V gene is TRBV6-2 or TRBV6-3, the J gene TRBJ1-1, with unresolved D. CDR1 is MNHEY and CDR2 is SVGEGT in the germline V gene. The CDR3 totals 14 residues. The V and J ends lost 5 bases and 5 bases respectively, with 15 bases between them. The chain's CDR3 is CASSRPMSETEAFF. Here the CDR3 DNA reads TGTGCCAGCAGTCGGCCTATGTCTGAGACTGAAGCTTTCTTT.